The present entry profiles one T cell receptor beta chain with its context. The sample originates from a study of blood T cell repertoires in COVID-19. Study details: The United States, Italy and Spain provided the acute and convalescent COVID-19 samples. PBMCs, B-cell-depleted T cells, or T cells were the source of the cDNA or gDNA that made up the material.

The authors' processing: By means of reference gene primer amplification, nucleated cell counts were estimated. This table comes from immunoSEQ multiplex PCR, and its TCRdb copy is limited to in-frame clones, with some not included. The V and J calls and clone size were taken over from that table, and D and trimming were inferred from the DNA. The sample includes about 300,000 clones, roughly 86% of them seen just once. The specimen sequenced was peripheral blood. The receptor was derived from a man between 65 and 79 years old with acute or convalescent COVID-19.

CDR3 in amino acids: CASSLNRGGNSPLHF. The CDR3, as DNA: TGTGCCAGCAGTTTGAACAGGGGCGGGAATTCACCCCTCCACTTT. This sequence joins TRBV11-1 and TRBJ1-6, with 7 bases lining up with TRBD1. The CDR3 is 15 amino acids. CDR1 is SGHAT and CDR2 is FQDESV in the germline V gene (reference sequence). The trim removed 6 bases at V and 7 bases at J, leaving 9 bases unmatched.